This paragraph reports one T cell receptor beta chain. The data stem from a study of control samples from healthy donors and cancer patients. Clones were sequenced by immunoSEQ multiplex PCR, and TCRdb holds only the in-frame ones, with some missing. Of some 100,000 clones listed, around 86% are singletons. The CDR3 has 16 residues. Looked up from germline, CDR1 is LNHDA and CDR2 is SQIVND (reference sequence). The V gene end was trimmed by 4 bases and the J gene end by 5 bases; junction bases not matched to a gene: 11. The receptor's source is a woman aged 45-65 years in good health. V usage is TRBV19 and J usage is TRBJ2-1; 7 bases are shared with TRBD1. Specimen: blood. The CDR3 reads CASSTQRTGVNNEQFF. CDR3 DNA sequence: TGTGCCAGTAGTACCCAACGTACAGGGGTAAACAATGAGCAGTTCTTC.